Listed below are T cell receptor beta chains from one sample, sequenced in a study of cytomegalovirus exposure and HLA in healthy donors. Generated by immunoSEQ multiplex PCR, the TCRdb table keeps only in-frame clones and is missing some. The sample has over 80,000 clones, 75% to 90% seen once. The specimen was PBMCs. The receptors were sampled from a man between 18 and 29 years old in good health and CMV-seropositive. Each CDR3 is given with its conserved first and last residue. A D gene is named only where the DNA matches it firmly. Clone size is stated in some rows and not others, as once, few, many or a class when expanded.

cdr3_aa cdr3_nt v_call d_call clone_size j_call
CASSPGSGTPTDTQYF TGTGCCAGCAGTCCCGGCTCCGGGACTCCCACAGATACGCAGTATTTT TRBV27 NA once TRBJ2-3
CASSIWRERNNEQFF TGTGCCAGTAGTATATGGCGGGAAAGAAACAATGAGCAGTTCTTC TRBV19 NA NA TRBJ2-1
CASSLEAGWNTGELFF TGTGCCAGCAGCTTAGAGGCAGGTTGGAACACCGGGGAGCTGTTTTTT TRBV7-8 NA NA TRBJ2-2
CASSFVGGRGTQYF TGTGCCAGCAGTTTTGTGGGGGGGAGGGGGACCCAGTACTTC TRBV27 TRBD2 many TRBJ2-5
CSANRAGVGTGELFF TGCAGCGCCAACCGAGCGGGAGTCGGCACCGGGGAGCTGTTTTTT TRBV29-1 TRBD2 NA TRBJ2-2
CASSQDKRGGQGLGGYTF TGCGCCAGCAGCCAAGATAAACGTGGAGGACAGGGTTTGGGCGGCTACACCTTC TRBV4-1 TRBD1 NA TRBJ1-2
CASSPSSLVAYEQYF TGTGCCAGCTCACCATCCTCACTAGTAGCCTACGAGCAGTACTTC TRBV18 NA NA TRBJ2-7
CASSPPDSSFLTF TGTGCCAGCAGCCCCCCGGACAGTTCCTTTCTCACCTTC TRBV7-9 NA NA TRBJ1-2
CASSLTRPRNTIYF TGTGCCAGCAGTTTAACCAGGCCTAGAAACACCATATATTTT TRBV28 NA NA TRBJ1-3
CASRGRDRGNEQFF TGTGCCAGCAGAGGACGGGACAGGGGGAATGAGCAGTTCTTC TRBV6-6 TRBD1 NA TRBJ2-1
CAIVGTANTEAFF TGTGCCATTGTTGGGACTGCCAACACTGAAGCTTTCTTT TRBV28 NA NA TRBJ1-1
CASSILFYSLDQNTGELFF TGTGCCAGTAGTATCTTATTCTACAGCCTCGACCAGAACACCGGGGAGCTGTTTTTT TRBV19 NA once TRBJ2-2
CASSPLQGTDTQYF TGTGCCAGCTCACCGCTTCAGGGCACAGATACGCAGTATTTT TRBV18 NA few TRBJ2-3
CASSWGRVGNTEAFF TGTGCCAGCAGTTGGGGCAGGGTAGGGAACACTGAAGCTTTCTTT TRBV6-5 NA NA TRBJ1-1
CASSQGLTGNNEQFF TGCGCCAGCAGCCAAGGCCTGACAGGGAACAATGAGCAGTTCTTC TRBV4-1 TRBD1 NA TRBJ2-1
CASSAAVGQPQHF TGTGCCAGCAGCGCCGCCGTGGGCCAGCCCCAGCATTTT TRBV28 NA once TRBJ1-5
CASSGWAEMYQETQYF TGTGCCAGCAGTGGGTGGGCAGAGATGTACCAAGAGACCCAGTACTTC TRBV25-1 NA NA TRBJ2-5
CASSQDPLAGGLDAGANVLTF TGTGCCAGCAGCCAAGATCCCCTAGCGGGAGGATTAGATGCTGGGGCCAACGTCCTGACTTTC TRBV4-2 TRBD2 NA TRBJ2-6
CASSLGAPGTSYGYTF TGTGCCAGCAGCTTAGGGGCCCCCGGGACATCTTATGGCTACACCTTC TRBV7-9 NA NA TRBJ1-2
CASSFGTGNAYEQYF TGTGCCAGCAGTTTCGGGACAGGGAATGCCTACGAGCAGTACTTC TRBV27 TRBD1 NA TRBJ2-7
CASSPRTQSGGGELFF TGTGCCAGCAGTCCACGGACTCAATCGGGGGGCGGGGAGCTGTTTTTT TRBV27 TRBD2 NA TRBJ2-2
CAWTRKEGQPQHF TGTGCCTGGACCCGAAAGGAGGGTCAGCCCCAGCATTTT TRBV30 NA few TRBJ1-5
CASRDTSWGLAKNIQYF TGTGCCAGCAGAGATACCTCATGGGGACTAGCCAAAAACATTCAGTACTTC TRBV2 NA NA TRBJ2-4
CAATGQDNTGELFF TGTGCCGCGACGGGACAGGACAACACCGGGGAGCTGTTTTTT TRBV15 TRBD1 NA TRBJ2-2
CASRLAPGENTEAFF TGTGCCAGCAGATTGGCCCCAGGGGAGAACACTGAAGCTTTCTTT TRBV7-3 NA NA TRBJ1-1
CASSSRYYDEQFF TGTGCCAGCAGCTCCCGTTATTATGATGAGCAGTTCTTC TRBV11-3 NA NA TRBJ2-1
CASSRDTSPYNEQFF TGTGCCAGCAGCCGAGACACATCCCCCTACAATGAGCAGTTCTTC TRBV7-2 NA NA TRBJ2-1
CASRLAGYEQYF TGTGCCAGCCGACTAGCGGGCTACGAGCAGTACTTC TRBV28 TRBD2 NA TRBJ2-7
CASSDWSSGNTIYF TGTGCCAGCAGTGACTGGAGCTCTGGAAACACCATATATTTT TRBV25-1 NA NA TRBJ1-3
CASTLTGFYGYTF TGTGCCAGCACCCTAACAGGGTTCTATGGCTACACCTTC TRBV28 NA NA TRBJ1-2
CASSTGGKNIQYF TGTGCCAGTAGTACAGGGGGCAAAAACATTCAGTACTTC TRBV19 TRBD1 NA TRBJ2-4
CAIRASNTEAFF TGTGCCATCAGGGCCAGTAACACTGAAGCTTTCTTT TRBV10-3 NA NA TRBJ1-1
CAWRIGTGSTEAFF TGTGCCTGGAGAATAGGGACAGGGTCGACTGAAGCTTTCTTT TRBV30 TRBD1 NA TRBJ1-1
CASSLGTGRHTGELFF TGTGCCAGCAGCTTGGGGACAGGGCGCCACACCGGGGAGCTGTTTTTT TRBV5-4 TRBD1 NA TRBJ2-2
CATSRTRTGLVAYEQYF TGTGCCACCAGCAGAACCAGGACAGGACTTGTGGCCTACGAGCAGTACTTC TRBV15 TRBD1 NA TRBJ2-7
CASSMTGSLMNTEAFF TGTGCCAGTAGCATGACAGGGTCTTTGATGAACACTGAAGCTTTCTTT TRBV19 TRBD1 NA TRBJ1-1
CASSLGTGVSGEQYF TGTGCCAGCAGCTTAGGGACAGGGGTATCGGGGGAGCAGTACTTC TRBV11-2 TRBD1 NA TRBJ2-7
CASSPPTGFYGYTF TGTGCCAGCTCACCACCGACAGGGTTCTATGGCTACACCTTC TRBV18 TRBD1 NA TRBJ1-2
CASSPPGSTGETQYF TGCGCCAGCAGCCCTCCGGGGTCTACCGGGGAGACCCAGTACTTC TRBV5-1 NA NA TRBJ2-5
CASSLNQGGLAKNIQYF TGTGCCAGCAGCTTAAATCAAGGAGGATTAGCCAAAAACATTCAGTACTTC TRBV11-2 NA NA TRBJ2-4
CASSAEDGTGELFF TGTGCCAGCAGTGCGGAGGACGGCACCGGGGAGCTGTTTTTT TRBV6-5 NA NA TRBJ2-2
CASSEEGNRGGHEQYF TGTGCCAGCAGCGAAGAAGGAAACAGGGGGGGCCACGAGCAGTACTTC TRBV5-4 NA NA TRBJ2-7
CASSPLGGIETNEKLFF TGTGCCAGCAGTCCCCTGGGCGGGATTGAGACTAATGAAAAACTGTTTTTT TRBV28 NA NA TRBJ1-4
CASRVGTAKETQYF TGTGCCAGCAGGGTAGGGACAGCAAAAGAGACCCAGTACTTC TRBV2 TRBD1 NA TRBJ2-5
CASSQEGSGGNTGELFF TGCGCCAGCAGCCAAGAGGGAAGCGGGGGTAACACCGGGGAGCTGTTTTTT TRBV4-1 TRBD2 few TRBJ2-2
CASSMTGGKNIQYF TGTGCCAGTAGCATGACAGGGGGCAAAAACATTCAGTACTTC TRBV19 TRBD1 NA TRBJ2-4
CAWSFGSGPTDTQYF TGTGCCTGGAGTTTCGGTAGCGGGCCCACAGATACGCAGTATTTT TRBV30 TRBD2 NA TRBJ2-3
CASSVAVRDIKAGVPPDTQYF TGTGCCAGCAGCGTAGCTGTCCGGGACATTAAAGCGGGAGTCCCCCCAGATACGCAGTATTTT TRBV9 TRBD2 NA TRBJ2-3
CASSIGLAGETDTQYF TGTGCCAGCAGCATCGGACTAGCGGGAGAGACAGATACGCAGTATTTT TRBV7-9 TRBD2 NA TRBJ2-3